This T cell receptor (beta chain) comes out of a study of blood T cell repertoires in COVID-19. On the study more broadly: Samples taken during acute and convalescent COVID-19 were collected in the United States, Italy and Spain. T cells, B-cell-depleted T cells, or PBMCs supplied cDNA or gDNA.

Per the study methods: Amplification from reference gene primers served as the basis for estimated nucleated cell counts. Sequenced by immunoSEQ multiplex PCR; TCRdb stores in-frame clones only, minus some. V and J calls and clone size follow that table, whereas D and trimming were derived from the DNA. Among approximately 180,000 clones listed, more than 75% were seen once. In this sample, this clone turned up a few times. The sequenced material came from peripheral blood. The source of this sequence is a woman between 65 and 79 years old with acute or convalescent COVID-19.

CDR3: CASSPRDSSGNTIYF. The DNA of the CDR3 is TGTGCCAGCTCACCGAGGGACAGCTCTGGAAACACCATATATTTT. This chain joins TRBV18 and TRBJ1-3; TRBD1 aligns across 7 bases. Losses at the gene ends were 3 bases for V and 0 bases for J; bases not matched to a gene: 2. The CDR3 runs 15 residues. From germline, CDR1 is KGHSH and CDR2 LQKENI.